This TCR beta chain was found in a study of long-term antiretroviral therapy in people with HIV. The wider study: There is a gap of about a decade between the earliest samples and the later 2015 immediate-ART recommendation. Study-wide results and limits: An increase in diversity followed ART, yet levels stayed below transplant donor controls. Clonotypes expanded prior to ART showed repertoire dominance at all sampled time points.

On this clone: The antigen remains unidentified.

Survey-level resolution applied to immunoSEQ assay v3.0. Method: immunoSEQ multiplex PCR; TCRdb's copy keeps in-frame clones and lacks some. This table has approximately 24,000 clones, roughly four fifths appearing once. CDR3 length: 13 residues. Trimming stripped 5 bases from V and 3 bases from J, with 11 bases between. Germline V gene data show CDR1 as MNHNS and CDR2 as SASEGT. The TCR comes from a woman in her twenties or thirties with HIV. Sequencing was performed on unsorted PBMCs, taken 1.1 years before starting antiretroviral therapy. The V call is TRBV6-1, the J call TRBJ2-7, with D unclear. Here the CDR3 reads CASSNQRFYEQYV. The CDR3 DNA sequence: TGTGCCAGCAGTAACCAGAGATTCTACGAGCAGTACGTC.